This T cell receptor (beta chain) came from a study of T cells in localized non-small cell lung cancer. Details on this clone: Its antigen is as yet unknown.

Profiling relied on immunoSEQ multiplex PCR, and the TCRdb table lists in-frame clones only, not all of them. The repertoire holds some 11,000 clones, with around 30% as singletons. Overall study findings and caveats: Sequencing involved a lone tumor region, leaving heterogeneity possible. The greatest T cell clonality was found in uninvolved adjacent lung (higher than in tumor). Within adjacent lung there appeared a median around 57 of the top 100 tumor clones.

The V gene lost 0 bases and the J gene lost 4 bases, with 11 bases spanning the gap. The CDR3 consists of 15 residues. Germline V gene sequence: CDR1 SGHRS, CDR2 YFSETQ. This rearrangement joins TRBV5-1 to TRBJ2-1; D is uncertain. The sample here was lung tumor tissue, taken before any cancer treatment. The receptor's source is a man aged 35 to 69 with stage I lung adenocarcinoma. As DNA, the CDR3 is TGCGCCAGCAGCTTGGCCTTAGGTGGGTACAATGAGCAGTTCTTC. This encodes CASSLALGGYNEQFF.